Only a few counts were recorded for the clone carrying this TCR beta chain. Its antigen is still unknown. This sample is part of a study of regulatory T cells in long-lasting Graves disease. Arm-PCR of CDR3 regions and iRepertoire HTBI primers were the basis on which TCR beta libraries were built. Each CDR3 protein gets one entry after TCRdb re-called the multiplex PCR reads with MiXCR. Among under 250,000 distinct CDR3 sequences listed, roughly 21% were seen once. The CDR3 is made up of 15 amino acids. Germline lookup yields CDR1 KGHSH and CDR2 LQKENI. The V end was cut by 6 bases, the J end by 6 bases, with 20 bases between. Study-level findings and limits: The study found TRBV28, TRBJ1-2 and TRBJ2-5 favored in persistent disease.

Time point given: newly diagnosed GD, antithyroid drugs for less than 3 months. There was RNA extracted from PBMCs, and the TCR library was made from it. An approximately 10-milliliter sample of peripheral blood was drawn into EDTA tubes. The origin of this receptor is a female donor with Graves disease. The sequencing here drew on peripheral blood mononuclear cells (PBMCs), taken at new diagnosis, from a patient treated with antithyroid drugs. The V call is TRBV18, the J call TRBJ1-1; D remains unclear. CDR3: CASSPREWIDAEAFF. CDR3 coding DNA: TGTGCCAGCTCCCCCCGCGAGTGGATCGACGCTGAAGCTTTCTTT.